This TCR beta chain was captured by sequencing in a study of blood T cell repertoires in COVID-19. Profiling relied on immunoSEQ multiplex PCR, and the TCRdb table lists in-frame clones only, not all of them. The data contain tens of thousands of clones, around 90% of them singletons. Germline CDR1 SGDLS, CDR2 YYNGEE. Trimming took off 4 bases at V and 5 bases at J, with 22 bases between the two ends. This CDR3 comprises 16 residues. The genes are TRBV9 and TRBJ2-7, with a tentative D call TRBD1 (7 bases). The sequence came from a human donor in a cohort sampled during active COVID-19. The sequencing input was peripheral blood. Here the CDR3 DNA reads TGTGCCAGCAGCCCAGACCCCAGGGGGGAGAGTAACGAGCAGTACTTC. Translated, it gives CASSPDPRGESNEQYF.